This TCR beta chain originates from a study of T-cell reconstitution after alpha-beta-depleted transplantation in children. The TCRbeta library was prepared with unique molecular identifiers. TCRdb re-called the PCR reads through MiXCR, storing one row per CDR3 protein. Of some 590,000 distinct CDR3 sequences detected, 8% to 11% appear once; the ten largest clones hold less than 5%. Unmatched junction bases numbered 6, after V lost 1 base and J lost 3 bases. The CDR3 loop spans 17 amino acids. In germline, CDR1 is LGHDT, CDR2 YNNKEL (reference sequence). The rearrangement uses TRBV3-1 and TRBJ2-1, with 10 bases matching TRBD2. The receptor was derived from a human donor who donated a stem cell graft to a child with acute myeloid leukemia. The specimen was PBMCs from the stem cell graft donor, collected from the stem cell graft. CDR3 sequence: CASSQGVGLAVYNEQFF. The DNA of the CDR3 is TGTGCCAGCAGCCAAGGTGTAGGACTAGCGGTCTACAATGAGCAGTTCTTC.